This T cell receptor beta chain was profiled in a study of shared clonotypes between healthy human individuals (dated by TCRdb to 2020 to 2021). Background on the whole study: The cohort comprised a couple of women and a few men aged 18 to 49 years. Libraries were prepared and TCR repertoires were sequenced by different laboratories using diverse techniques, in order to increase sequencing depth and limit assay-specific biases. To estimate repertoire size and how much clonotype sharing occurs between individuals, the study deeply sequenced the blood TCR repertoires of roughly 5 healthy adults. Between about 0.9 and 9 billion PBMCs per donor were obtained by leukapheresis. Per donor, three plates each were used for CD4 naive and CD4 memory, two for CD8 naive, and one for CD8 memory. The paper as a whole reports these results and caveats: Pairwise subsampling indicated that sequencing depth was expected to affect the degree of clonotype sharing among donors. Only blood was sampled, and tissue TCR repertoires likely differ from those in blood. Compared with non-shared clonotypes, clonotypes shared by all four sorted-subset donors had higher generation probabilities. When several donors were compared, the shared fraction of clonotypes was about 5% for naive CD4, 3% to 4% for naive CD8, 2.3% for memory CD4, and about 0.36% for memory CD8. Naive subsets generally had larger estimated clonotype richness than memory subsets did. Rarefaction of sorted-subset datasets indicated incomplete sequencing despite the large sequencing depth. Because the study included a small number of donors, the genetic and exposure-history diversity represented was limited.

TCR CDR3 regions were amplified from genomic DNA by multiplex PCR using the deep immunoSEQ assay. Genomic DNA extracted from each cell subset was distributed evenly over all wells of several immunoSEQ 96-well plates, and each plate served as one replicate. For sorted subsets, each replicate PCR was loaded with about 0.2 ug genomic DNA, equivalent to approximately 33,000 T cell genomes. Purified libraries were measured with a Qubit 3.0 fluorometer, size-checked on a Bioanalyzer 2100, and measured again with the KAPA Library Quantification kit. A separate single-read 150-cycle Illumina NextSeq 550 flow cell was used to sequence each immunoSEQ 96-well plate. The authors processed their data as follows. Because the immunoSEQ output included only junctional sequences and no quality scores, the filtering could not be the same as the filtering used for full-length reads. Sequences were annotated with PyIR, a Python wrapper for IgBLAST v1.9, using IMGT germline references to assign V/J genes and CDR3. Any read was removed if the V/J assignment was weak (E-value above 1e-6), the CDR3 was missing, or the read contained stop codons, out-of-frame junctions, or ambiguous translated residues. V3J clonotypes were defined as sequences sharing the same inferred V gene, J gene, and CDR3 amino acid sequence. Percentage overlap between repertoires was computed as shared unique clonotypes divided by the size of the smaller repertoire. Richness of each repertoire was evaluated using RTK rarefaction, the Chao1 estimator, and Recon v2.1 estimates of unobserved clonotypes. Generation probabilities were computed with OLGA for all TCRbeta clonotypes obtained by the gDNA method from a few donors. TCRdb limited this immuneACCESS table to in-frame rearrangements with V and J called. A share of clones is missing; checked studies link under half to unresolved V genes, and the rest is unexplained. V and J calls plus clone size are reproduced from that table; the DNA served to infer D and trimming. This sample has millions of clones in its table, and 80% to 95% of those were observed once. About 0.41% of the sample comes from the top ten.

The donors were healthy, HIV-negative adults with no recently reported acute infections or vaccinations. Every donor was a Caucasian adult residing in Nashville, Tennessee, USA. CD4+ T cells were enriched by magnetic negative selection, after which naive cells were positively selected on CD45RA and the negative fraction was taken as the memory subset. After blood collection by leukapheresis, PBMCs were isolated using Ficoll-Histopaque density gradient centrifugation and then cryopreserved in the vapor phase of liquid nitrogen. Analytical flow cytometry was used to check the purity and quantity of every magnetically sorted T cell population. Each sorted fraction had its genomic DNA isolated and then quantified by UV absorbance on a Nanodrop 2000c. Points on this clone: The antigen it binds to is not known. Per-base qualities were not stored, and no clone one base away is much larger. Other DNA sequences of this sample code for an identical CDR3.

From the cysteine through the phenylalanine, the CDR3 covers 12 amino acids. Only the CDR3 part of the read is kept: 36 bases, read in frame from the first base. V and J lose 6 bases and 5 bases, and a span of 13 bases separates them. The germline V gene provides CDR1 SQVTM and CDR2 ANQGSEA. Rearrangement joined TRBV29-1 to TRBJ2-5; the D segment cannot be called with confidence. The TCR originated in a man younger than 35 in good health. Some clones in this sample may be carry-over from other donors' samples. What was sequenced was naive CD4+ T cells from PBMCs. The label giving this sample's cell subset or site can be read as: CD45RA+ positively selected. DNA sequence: TGCAGCGTAGGTGGTGGTGGCGAGACCCAGTACTTC. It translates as CSVGGGGETQYF.